A single sample gave rise to the 4 T cell receptor beta chains below, sequenced in a study of shared clonotypes between healthy human individuals. Generated by immunoSEQ multiplex PCR, the TCRdb table keeps only in-frame clones and is missing some. The sample holds roughly 2 million clones, 85% to 95% seen once. The sample taken for sequencing was naive CD4+ T cells sorted from blood. Sample subset: CD45RA+ positively selected. The receptors stem from a man aged 18 to 30 in good health.

The chain joins TRBV28 to TRBJ2-7, with 9 positions matching TRBD1. The ends lost 10 bases at V and 0 bases at J; junction bases unmatched: 7. The CDR3 is made up of 14 amino acids. In germline, CDR1 is MDHEN, CDR2 SYDVKM. The CDR3 coding sequence is TGTGCCACCTTGCGGGGACAGGGCTCCTACGAGCAGTACTTC. Translated: CATLRGQGSYEQYF.

The chain couples TRBV11-2 to TRBJ2-5; 11 nucleotides agree with TRBD2. CDR3 length equals 15 residues. Germline CDR1 and CDR2: SGHAT and FQNNGV. The J segment lost 7 bases and the V segment lost 1 base, leaving 5 bases of the junction unmatched. CDR3 coding DNA: TGTGCCAGCAGCTTAGTTAGCGGGAGGGCCCCGACCCAGTACTTC. This codes for CASSLVSGRAPTQYF.

Points on this clone: This sample also contains other DNA sequences that code for the same CDR3. The chain links TRBV30 to TRBJ1-2; a weak D match, TRBD1 (5 bases). The V end lost 2 bases, the J end lost 5 bases, and 12 bases lay between the germline ends. The germline V gene has CDR1 GTSNPN and CDR2 SVGIG (reference sequence). There are 13 residues in the CDR3. The CDR3 reads CAWSPGTHYGYTF. The CDR3 coding sequence is TGTGCCTGGAGTCCCGGGACTCATTATGGCTACACCTTC. The full variable domain, its missing parts supplied by reference TRBV30 and TRBJ1-2, is SQTIHQWPATLVQPVGSPLSLECTVEGTSNPNLYWYRQAAGRGLQLLFYSVGIGQISSEVPQNLSASRPQDRQFILSSKKLLLSDSGFYLCAWSPGTHYGYTFGSGTRLTVV.

There are a few counts of this clone. Other nucleotide sequences in the sample specify the same CDR3. The J gene is TRBJ1-6, the V gene TRBV6-5, with 8 bases fitting TRBD1. The CDR3 has 15 residues. V lost 0 bases to trimming and J lost 9 bases; unmatched junction nucleotides: 4. The germline V gene has CDR1 MNHEY and CDR2 SVGAGI. The CDR3 DNA follows: TGTGCCAGCAGTTACTCCGGACAGGGAGGTTCACCCCTCCACTTT. This translates into CASSYSGQGGSPLHF.